This TCR beta chain originates from a study of cytomegalovirus exposure and HLA in healthy donors. Study-level background: Approximately 190 million T cells yielded more than 90 million unique TCR beta sequences, as an earlier analysis found.

PCR primers comprised 60 Vbeta and 13 Jbeta primers. Assay: immunoSEQ multiplex PCR; the TCRdb copy retains only in-frame clones and omits some. The sample has some 190,000 clones, roughly 75% seen once. Study outcomes and limitations: Sequence variants that were highly shared formed a cluster that was likely a sequencing artifact.

As to this clone: Its antigen is undetermined.

This CDR3 contains 15 residues. The V gene lost 2 bases and the J gene lost 8 bases, with 16 bases spanning the gap. In germline, CDR1 is MGHRA, CDR2 YSYEKL. The specimen was PBMCs. The clonotype originates from a woman in her 30s in good health and CMV-seronegative. The rearrangement uses TRBV4-1 and TRBJ2-4; weak D call: TRBD2 (6 bases). Here the CDR3 reads CASSQPGVGIHIQYF. The CDR3 DNA is TGCGCCAGCAGCCAACCGGGGGTAGGGATCCACATTCAGTACTTC.